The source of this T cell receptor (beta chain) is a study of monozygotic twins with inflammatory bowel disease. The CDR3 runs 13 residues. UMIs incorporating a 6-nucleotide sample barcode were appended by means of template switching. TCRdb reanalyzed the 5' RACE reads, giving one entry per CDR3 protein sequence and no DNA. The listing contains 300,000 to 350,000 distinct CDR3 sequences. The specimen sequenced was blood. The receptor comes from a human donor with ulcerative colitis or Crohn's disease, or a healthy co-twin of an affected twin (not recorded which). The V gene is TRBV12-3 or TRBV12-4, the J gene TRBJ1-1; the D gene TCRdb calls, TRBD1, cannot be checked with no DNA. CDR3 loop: CASSLDRPTEAFF.